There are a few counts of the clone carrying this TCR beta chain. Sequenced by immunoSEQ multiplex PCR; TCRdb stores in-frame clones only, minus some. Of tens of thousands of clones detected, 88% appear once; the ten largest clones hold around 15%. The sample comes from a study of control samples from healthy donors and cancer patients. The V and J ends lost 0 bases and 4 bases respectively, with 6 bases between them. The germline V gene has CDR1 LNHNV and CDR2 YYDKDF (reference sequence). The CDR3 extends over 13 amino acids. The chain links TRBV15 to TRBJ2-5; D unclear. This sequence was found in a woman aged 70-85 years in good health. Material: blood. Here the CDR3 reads CATSRDPGETQYF. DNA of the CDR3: TGTGCCACCAGCAGAGATCCGGGAGAGACCCAGTACTTC.